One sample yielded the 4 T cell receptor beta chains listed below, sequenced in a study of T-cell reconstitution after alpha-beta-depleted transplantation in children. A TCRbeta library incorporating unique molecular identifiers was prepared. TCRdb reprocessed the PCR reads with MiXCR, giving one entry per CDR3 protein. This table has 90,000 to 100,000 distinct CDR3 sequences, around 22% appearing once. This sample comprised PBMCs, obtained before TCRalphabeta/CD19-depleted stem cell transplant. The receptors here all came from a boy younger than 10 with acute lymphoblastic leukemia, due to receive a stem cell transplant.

The DNA for the CDR3 is TGTGCCAGCAGCCTGCTTGGTTCTGGCGGGAGTCACTACGAGCAGTACTTC. It is translated as CASSLLGSGGSHYEQYF. The chain couples TRBV7-8 to TRBJ2-7, with 7 bases aligning to TRBD2. The CDR3 covers 17 residues. Germline V gene lookup returns CDR1 SGHVS and CDR2 FQNEAQ. Germline trimming cut 5 bases from V and 3 bases from J; bases unmatched to any gene: 16. Combining the CDR3 with reference TRBV7-8 and TRBJ2-7 gives the whole variable domain GAGVSQSPRYKVAKRGQDVALRCDPISGHVSLFWYQQALGQGPEFLTYFQNEAQLDKSGLPSDRFFAERPEGSVSTLKIQRTQQEDSAVYLCASSLLGSGGSHYEQYFGPGTRLTVT.

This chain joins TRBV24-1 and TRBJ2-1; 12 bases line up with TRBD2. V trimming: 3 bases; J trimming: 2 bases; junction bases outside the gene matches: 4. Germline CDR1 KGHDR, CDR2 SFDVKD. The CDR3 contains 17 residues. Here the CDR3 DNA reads TGTGCCACCAGTGATGGAGGGACTAGCGGGCCCTACAATGAGCAGTTCTTC. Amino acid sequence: CATSDGGTSGPYNEQFF.

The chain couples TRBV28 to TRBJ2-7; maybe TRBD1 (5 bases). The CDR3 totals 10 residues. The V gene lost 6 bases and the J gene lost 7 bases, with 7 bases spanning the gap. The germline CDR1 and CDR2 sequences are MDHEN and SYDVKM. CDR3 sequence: CASSSGEQYF. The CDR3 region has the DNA TGTGCCAGCAGCTCAGGGGAGCAGTACTTC.

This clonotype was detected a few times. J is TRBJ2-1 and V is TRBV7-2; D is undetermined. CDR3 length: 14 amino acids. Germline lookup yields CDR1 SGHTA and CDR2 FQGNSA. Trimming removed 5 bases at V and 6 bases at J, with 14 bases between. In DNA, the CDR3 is TGTGCCAGCAGCAAAGTTAACTTGGTCAATGAGCAGTTCTTC. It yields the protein CASSKVNLVNEQFF.